This T cell receptor beta chain originates from a study of T cells expressing NK-cell markers. Looking at the study overall: It was from sorted CD3+CD56+NKG2C+, CD3+CD56+NKG2C- and CD3+CD56-NKG2C+ T cells that TCR beta repertoires came. Findings and caveats of the study: Of CD8+ T cells, roughly 1.0-8% belonged to dominant NKG2C+ clonotypes in more than five donors.

UMI-tagged 5'RACE template switching yielded the TCR beta cDNA. TCRdb reprocessed the 5' RACE reads and reports one entry per CDR3 protein, with no DNA. The data show roughly 430,000 distinct CDR3 sequences, and the top ten clones hold 7.3%. The CDR3 loop spans 15 amino acids. Germline CDR1 ENHRY, CDR2 SYGVKD. Note on this clonotype: Its target is not known.

The chain combines TRBV10-3 with TRBJ1-1. This sequence originates from a woman aged 18 to 75 in good health. What was sequenced was blood T cells: a sorted CD56 or NKG2C T cell subset, CD4+ or CD8+ T cells, or bulk PBMC T cells (not recorded which). CDR3 sequence reads: CATQSVVRAGTEAFF.